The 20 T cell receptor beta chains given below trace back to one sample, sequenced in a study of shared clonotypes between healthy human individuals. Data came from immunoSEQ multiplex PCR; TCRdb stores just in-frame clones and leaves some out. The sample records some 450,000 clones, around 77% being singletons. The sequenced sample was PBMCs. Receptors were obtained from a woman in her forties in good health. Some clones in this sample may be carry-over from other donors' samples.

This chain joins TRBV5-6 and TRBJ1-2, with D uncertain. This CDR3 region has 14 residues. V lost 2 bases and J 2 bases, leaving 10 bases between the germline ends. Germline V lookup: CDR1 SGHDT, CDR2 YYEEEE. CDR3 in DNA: TGTGCCAGCAGCTTCGTGGGGTACAACTATGGCTACACCTTC. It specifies CASSFVGYNYGYTF.

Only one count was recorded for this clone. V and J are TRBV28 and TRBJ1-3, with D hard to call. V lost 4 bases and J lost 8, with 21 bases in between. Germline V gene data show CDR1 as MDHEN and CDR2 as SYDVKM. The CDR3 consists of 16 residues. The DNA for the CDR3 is TGTGCCAGCAGTTCCCGCCGAGGGCCGTATTTAGACACCATATATTTT. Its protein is CASSSRRGPYLDTIYF.

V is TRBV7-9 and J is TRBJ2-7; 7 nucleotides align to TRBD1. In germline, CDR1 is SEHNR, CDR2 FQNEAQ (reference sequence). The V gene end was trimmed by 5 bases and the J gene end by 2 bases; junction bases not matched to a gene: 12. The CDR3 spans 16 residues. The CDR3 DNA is TGTGCCAGCAGCATAAGCCCGGGACAGAGCACCTACGAGCAGTACTTC. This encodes CASSISPGQSTYEQYF.

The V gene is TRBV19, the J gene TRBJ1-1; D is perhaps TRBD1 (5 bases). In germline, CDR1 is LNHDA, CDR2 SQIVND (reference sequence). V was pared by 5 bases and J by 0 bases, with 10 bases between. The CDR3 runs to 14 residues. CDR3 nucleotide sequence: TGTGCCAGTAGTCCAACACAGGTGAACACTGAAGCTTTCTTT. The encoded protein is CASSPTQVNTEAFF. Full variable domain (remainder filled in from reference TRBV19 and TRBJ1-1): DGGITQSPKYLFRKEGQNVTLSCEQNLNHDAMYWYRQDPGQGLRLIYYSQIVNDFQKGDIAEGYSVSREKKESFPLTVTSAQKNPTAFYLCASSPTQVNTEAFFGQGTRLTVV.

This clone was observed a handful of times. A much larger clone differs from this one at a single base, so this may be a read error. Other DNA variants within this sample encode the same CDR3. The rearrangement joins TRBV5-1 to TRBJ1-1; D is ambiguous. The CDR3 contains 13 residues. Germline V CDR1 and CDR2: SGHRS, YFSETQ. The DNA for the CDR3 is TGCGCCAGCAGCCTGGGTTTGAAGACTGAAGCTTTCTTT. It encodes CASSLGLKTEAFF.

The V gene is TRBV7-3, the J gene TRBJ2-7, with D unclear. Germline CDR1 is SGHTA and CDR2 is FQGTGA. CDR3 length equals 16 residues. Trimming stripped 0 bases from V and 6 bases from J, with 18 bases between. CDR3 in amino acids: CASSLTPQSSSVEQYF. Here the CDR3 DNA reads TGTGCCAGCAGCTTAACGCCCCAGTCTAGTTCGGTCGAGCAGTACTTC. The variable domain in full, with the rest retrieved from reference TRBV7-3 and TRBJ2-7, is GAGVSQTPSNKVTEKGKYVELRCDPISGHTALYWYRQSLGQGPEFLIYFQGTGAADDSGLPNDRFFAVRPEGSVSTLKIQRTERGDSAVYLCASSLTPQSSSVEQYFGPGTRLTVT.

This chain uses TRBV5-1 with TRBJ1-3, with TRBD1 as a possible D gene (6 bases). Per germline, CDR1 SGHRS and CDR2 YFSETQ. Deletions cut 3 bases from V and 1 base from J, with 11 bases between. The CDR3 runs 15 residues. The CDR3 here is CASSSGVSSGNTIYF. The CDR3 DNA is TGCGCCAGCAGCTCAGGGGTCTCTTCTGGAAACACCATATATTTT.

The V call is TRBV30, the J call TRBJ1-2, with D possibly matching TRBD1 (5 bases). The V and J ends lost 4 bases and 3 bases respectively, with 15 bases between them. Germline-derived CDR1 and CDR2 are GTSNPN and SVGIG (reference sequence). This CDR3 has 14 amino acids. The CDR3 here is CAWTLLGVHYGYTF. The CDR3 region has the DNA TGTGCCTGGACTCTCTTGGGGGTCCACTATGGCTACACCTTC.

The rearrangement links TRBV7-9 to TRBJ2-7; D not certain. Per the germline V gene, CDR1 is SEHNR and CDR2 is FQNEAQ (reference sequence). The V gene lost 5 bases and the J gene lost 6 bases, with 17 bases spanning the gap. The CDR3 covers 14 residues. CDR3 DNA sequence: TGTGCCAGCAGCGAGAAATGGGCCTCCAGCGAGCAGTACTTC. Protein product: CASSEKWASSEQYF.

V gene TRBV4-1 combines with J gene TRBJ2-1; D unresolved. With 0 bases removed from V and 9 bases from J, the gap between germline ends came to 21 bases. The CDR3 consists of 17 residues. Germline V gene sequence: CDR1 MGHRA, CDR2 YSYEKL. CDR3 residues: CASSQEGGPMAFSEQFF. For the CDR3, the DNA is TGCGCCAGCAGCCAAGAGGGTGGGCCGATGGCCTTTAGTGAGCAGTTCTTC.

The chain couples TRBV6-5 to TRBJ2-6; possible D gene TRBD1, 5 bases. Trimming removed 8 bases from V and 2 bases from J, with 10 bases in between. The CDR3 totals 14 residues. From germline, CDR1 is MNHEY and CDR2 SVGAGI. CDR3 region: CASLTGAGANVLTF. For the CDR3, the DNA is TGTGCCAGCTTAACAGGAGCTGGGGCCAACGTCCTGACTTTC.

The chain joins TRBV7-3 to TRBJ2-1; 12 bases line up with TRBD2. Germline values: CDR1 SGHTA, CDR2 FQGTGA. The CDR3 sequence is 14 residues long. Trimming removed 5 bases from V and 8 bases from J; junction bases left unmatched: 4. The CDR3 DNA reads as TGTGCCAGCAGCCTAGCGGGAGGGTTCGATGAGCAGTTCTTC. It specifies CASSLAGGFDEQFF. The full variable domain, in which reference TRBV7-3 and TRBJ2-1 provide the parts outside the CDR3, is GAGVSQTPSNKVTEKGKYVELRCDPISGHTALYWYRQSLGQGPEFLIYFQGTGAADDSGLPNDRFFAVRPEGSVSTLKIQRTERGDSAVYLCASSLAGGFDEQFFGPGTRLTVL.

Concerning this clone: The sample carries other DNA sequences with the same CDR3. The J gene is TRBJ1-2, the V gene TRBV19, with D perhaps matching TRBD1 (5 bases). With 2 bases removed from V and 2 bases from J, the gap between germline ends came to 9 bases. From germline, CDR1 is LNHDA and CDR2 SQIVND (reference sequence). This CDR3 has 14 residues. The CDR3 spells CASSINGDNYGYTF. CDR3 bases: TGTGCCAGTAGTATAAACGGGGACAACTATGGCTACACCTTC.

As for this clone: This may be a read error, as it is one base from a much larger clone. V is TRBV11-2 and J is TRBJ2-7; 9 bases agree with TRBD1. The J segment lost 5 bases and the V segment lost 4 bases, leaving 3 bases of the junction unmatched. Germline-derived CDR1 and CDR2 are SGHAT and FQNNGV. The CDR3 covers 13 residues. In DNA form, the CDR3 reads TGTGCCAGCAGCTCGGGACAGGGCAACGAGCAGTACTTC. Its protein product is CASSSGQGNEQYF.

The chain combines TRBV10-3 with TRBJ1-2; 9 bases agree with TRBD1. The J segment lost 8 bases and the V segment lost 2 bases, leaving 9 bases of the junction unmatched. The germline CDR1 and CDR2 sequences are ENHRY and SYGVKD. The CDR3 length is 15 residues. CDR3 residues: CAISEGGTGFYGYTF. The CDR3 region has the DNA TGTGCCATCAGTGAGGGGGGGACAGGGTTCTACGGCTACACCTTC.

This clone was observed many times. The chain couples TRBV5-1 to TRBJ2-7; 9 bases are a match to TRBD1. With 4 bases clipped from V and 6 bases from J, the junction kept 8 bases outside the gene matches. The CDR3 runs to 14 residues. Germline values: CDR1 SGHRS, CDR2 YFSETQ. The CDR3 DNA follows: TGCGCCAGCAGCCTTATACCGGGACAGGGCGAGCAGTACTTC. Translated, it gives CASSLIPGQGEQYF.

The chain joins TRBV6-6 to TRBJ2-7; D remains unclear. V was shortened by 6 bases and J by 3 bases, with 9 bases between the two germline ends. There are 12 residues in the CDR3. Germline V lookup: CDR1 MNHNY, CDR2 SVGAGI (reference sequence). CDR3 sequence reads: CASSGRVYEQYF. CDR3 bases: TGTGCCAGCAGCGGTAGGGTCTACGAGCAGTACTTC.

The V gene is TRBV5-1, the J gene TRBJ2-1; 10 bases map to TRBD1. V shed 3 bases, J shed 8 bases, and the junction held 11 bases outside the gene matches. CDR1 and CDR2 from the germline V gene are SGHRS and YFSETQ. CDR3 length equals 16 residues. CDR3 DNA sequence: TGCGCCAGCAGCTCTACGGGACAGGGGATCTTTGATGAGCAGTTCTTC. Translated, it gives CASSSTGQGIFDEQFF.

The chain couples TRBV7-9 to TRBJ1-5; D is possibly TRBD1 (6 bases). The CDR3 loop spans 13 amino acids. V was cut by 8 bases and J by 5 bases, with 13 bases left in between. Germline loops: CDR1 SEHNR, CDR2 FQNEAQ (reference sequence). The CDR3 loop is CASSPTGDQPQHF. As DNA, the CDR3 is TGTGCCAGCTCCCCGACAGGTGATCAGCCCCAGCATTTT.

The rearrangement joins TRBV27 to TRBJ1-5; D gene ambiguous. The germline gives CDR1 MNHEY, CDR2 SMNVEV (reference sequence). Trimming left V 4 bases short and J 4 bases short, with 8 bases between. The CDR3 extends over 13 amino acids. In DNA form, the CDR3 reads TGTGCCAGCAGTTCCCTTTGGAATCAGCCCCAGCATTTT. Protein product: CASSSLWNQPQHF.